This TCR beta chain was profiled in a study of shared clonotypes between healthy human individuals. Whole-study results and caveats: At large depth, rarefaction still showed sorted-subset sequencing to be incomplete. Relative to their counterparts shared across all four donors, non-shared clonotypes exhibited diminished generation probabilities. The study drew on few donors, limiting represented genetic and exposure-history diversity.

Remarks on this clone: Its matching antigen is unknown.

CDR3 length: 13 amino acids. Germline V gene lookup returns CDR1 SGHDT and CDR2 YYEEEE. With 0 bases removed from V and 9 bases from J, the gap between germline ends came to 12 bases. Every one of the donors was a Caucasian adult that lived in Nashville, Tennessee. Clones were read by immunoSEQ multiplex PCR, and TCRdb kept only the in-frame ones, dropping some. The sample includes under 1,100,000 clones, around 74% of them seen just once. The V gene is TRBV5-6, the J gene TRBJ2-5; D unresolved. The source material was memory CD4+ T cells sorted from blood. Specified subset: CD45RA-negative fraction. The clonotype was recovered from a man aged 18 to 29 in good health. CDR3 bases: TGTGCCAGCAGCTTGGGGCCGCCTGGGCCCCAGTACTTC. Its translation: CASSLGPPGPQYF.